This T cell receptor (beta chain) was sequenced in a study of long-term antiretroviral therapy in people with HIV (dated by TCRdb to the early 2020s). About the study as a whole: The earliest samples were collected about a decade before the 2015 WHO recommendation for immediate ART, when ART was typically delayed until CD4 counts fell. The cohort contributed about 200 cryopreserved PBMC samples from around 30 adults with confirmed HIV infection, collected serially over a mean of roughly 6 years (range 1-12). Of the 25 to 30 participants with HIV, approximately twelve were female. A retrospective serial study tested whether changes in peripheral blood TRB repertoire composition and diversity were associated with ART initiation and durable HIV suppression. No cross-contamination during QIAcube processing turned up in test extractions that ran a monoclonal T-cell line alongside 33 polyclonal samples. What the authors observed across the whole study: Owing to limited PBMC availability, only the TCR beta chain was sequenced, without alpha chain pairing. Unsorted PBMC were profiled instead of sorted CD4+ and CD8+ T cells because pre-ART samples had limited cell numbers. Starting ART was linked to a significant rise in TRB diversity, yet even after long-term ART the diversity remained significantly lower than in transplant donor controls. Samples dated from the mid-2000s to the late 2010s, and the ART regimens used may be less effective than current ones. At every time point, the repertoire was dominated by expanded TRB clones first identified before ART initiation, although this dominance fluctuated and, in many PLHIV, declined after ART. No data were available on ART adherence, viral resistance or therapy changes, limiting inferences about post-ART repertoire changes. HIV repertoires had narrower CDR3 length ranges than controls, and the network structure suggested an antigen-experienced repertoire that shifted only slightly toward naive after ART.

The immunoSEQ hsTCRB v3.0 assay was used at survey level resolution to sequence the TRB variable region. The targeted TRB sequencing depth was about 35,000-55,000 T-cell genomes per sample. TRB libraries were pooled and sequenced on an Illumina MiSeq using a v3 150-cycle kit. The study's own analysis went as follows. Analysis of repertoires was carried out in R inside a reproducible Nextflow workflow spanning QC, data transformation and analysis. LymphoSeq2, an R package for exploring AIRR-Seq data, was used to implement custom analyses. After excluding a handful of samples that yielded fewer than 5000 total TRB sequences, 190 or so HIV repertoires remained for analysis. Of the roughly 190 retained HIV repertoires, roughly 61 were collected before and around 130 after ART initiation. Each repertoire was downsampled to 5000 TRB nucleotide sequences, and summary statistics were averaged across 100 downsampling iterations. The analysis kept only TRB sequences whose CDR3 regions were at least seven amino acids long. Two measures captured diversity: a Shannon entropy-derived clonality score and the Gini coefficient. In repertoire networks, the top 5000 CDR3 amino acid sequences were linked whenever an edit distance of one separated two sequences. For TRB CDR3 amino acid sequences, antigen specificity groups and MHC restriction were predicted with GLIPH2. CDR3 amino acid sequences were matched against VDJdb and McPAS-TCR to flag known CMV, EBV, HIV or tissue antigen associations. Pre-ART, post-ART and control groups were compared with Wilcoxon signed-rank tests and Holm-Bonferroni correction. Here the immuneACCESS table is served through TCRdb, limited to in-frame sequences with V and J called. Missing clones are a known gap in these copies; in checked studies unresolved V genes cover under half, and the rest lacks a known reason. V and J calls and clone size are as listed in that table; D and trimming were resolved from the DNA. The sample table lists under 25,000 clones, 93% of them with a count of one. About 10% of the sample is taken by the ten largest.

A note on this clone: No cognate antigen has been identified for it. Base quality data are lacking; no much larger clone is found one base away.

The cysteine opens and the phenylalanine closes a CDR3 of 15 amino acids. The CDR3 DNA has 45 bases and is translated from base 1. The V end loses 5 bases and the J end loses 2 bases, and a stretch of 14 bases separates them. Via the germline V gene, CDR1 is SGDLS and CDR2 YYNGEE. Inclusion was restricted to participants for whom at least one PBMC sample before ART initiation and at least two post-ART samples were available. Every participant with HIV received treatment in the United States of America. Cryopreserved samples of about 0.9-11 million PBMC were thawed and washed before DNA extraction. At the time of the earliest PBMC sample, participants with HIV were aged between about 23 and 54 years. PBMC samples were contributed by each participant from 1-4 timepoints before ART initiation and 2-8 timepoints after ART initiation, with a median of 7 samples. For every participant, serial HIV viral load, CD4+ T-cell count, ART history and demographic data were obtained. Genomic DNA was extracted from unsorted PBMC with a Qiagen kit on a QIAcube, with processing performed in batches of 12 samples.

This chain is built from TRBV9 and TRBJ1-3, and perhaps TRBD1 as D gene, on 5 matching bases. This sample comprised unsorted PBMCs, obtained 7.6 years after starting antiretroviral therapy. The TCR sequence derives from a woman aged 35 to 49 with HIV. The CDR3 protein sequence reads: CASRPPGPTGNTIYF. The bases read TGTGCCAGCAGGCCACCGGGACCTACTGGAAACACCATATATTTT.